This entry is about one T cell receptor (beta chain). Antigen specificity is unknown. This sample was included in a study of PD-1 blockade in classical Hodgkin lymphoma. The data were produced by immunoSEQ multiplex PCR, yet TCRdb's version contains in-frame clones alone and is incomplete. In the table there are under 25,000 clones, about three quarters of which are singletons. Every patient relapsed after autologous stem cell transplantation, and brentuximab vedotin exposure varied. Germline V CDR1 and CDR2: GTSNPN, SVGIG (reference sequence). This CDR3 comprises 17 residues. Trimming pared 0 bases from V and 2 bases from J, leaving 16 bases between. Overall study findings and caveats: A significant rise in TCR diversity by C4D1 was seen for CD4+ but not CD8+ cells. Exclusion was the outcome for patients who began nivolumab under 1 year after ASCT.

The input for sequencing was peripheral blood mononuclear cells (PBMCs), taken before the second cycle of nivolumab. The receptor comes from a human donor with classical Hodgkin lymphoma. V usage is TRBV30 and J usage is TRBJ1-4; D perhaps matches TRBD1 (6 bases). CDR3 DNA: TGTGCCTGGAGTGTCAGGGGTCTGGGGAGGACTAATGAAAAACTGTTTTTT. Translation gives CAWSVRGLGRTNEKLFF. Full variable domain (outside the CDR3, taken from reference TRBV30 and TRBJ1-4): SQTIHQWPATLVQPVGSPLSLECTVEGTSNPNLYWYRQAAGRGLQLLFYSVGIGQISSEVPQNLSASRPQDRQFILSSKKLLLSDSGFYLCAWSVRGLGRTNEKLFFGSGTQLSVL.